A selection of T cell receptor beta chains follows, all from one sample in a study of blood T cell repertoires in COVID-19. Clones were sequenced by immunoSEQ multiplex PCR, and TCRdb holds only the in-frame ones, with some missing. The sample contains approximately 62,000 clones, approximately 80% of which appear only once. Input material: peripheral blood. The receptor source for this set is a man at least 80 years old with acute or convalescent COVID-19. Each CDR3 is given with its conserved first and last residue. The order of the fields is clone size, D gene, V gene, J gene, CDR3 DNA, CDR3 protein. The D gene is left open where the match is weak. Clone size is not always given. Where it is, it says once, few, many or a class for expanded clones.

clone size: -
D gene: TRBD1
V gene: TRBV7-9
J gene: TRBJ2-3
CDR3 DNA: TGTGCCAGCAGCCCCGACAGGGGGGTCGCAGATACGCAGTATTTT
CDR3 protein: CASSPDRGVADTQYF

clone size: once
D gene: TRBD1
V gene: TRBV20-1
J gene: TRBJ1-2
CDR3 DNA: TGCAGTGCTAGTGCCGGGACAGGGTATGGCTACACCTTC
CDR3 protein: CSASAGTGYGYTF

clone size: many
D gene: -
V gene: TRBV7-8
J gene: TRBJ2-7
CDR3 DNA: TGTGCCAGCAGCCAGGGGGGACAGCCTTACTTC
CDR3 protein: CASSQGGQPYF

clone size: -
D gene: -
V gene: TRBV18
J gene: TRBJ1-4
CDR3 DNA: TGTGCCAGCTCACCGTCCGGGACACTTGGTGAGAAACTGTTTTTT
CDR3 protein: CASSPSGTLGEKLFF

clone size: -
D gene: -
V gene: TRBV6-1
J gene: TRBJ1-1
CDR3 DNA: TGTGCCAGCAGTGAAGCTGGGGGGGCTAGCACTGAAGCTTTCTTT
CDR3 protein: CASSEAGGASTEAFF

clone size: -
D gene: -
V gene: TRBV21-1
J gene: TRBJ1-5
CDR3 DNA: TGTGCCACCCAGGGGGGCAATCAGCCCCAGCATTTT
CDR3 protein: CATQGGNQPQHF

clone size: -
D gene: TRBD1
V gene: TRBV5-1
J gene: TRBJ1-1
CDR3 DNA: TGCGCCAGCAGCTTAAGGACAGGGGGCCCCACTGAAGCTTTCTTT
CDR3 protein: CASSLRTGGPTEAFF

clone size: few
D gene: -
V gene: TRBV4-1
J gene: TRBJ1-3
CDR3 DNA: TGCGCCAGCAGCCTCGCCTGGCGGGGGGCTGGAAACACCATATATTTT
CDR3 protein: CASSLAWRGAGNTIYF

clone size: -
D gene: TRBD1
V gene: TRBV6-6
J gene: TRBJ2-2
CDR3 DNA: TGTGCCAGCACCAACTCAGGCAGGGGGCGCACCGGGGAGCTGTTTTTT
CDR3 protein: CASTNSGRGRTGELFF

clone size: -
D gene: -
V gene: TRBV6-2/TRBV6-3
J gene: TRBJ2-7
CDR3 DNA: TGTGCCAGCAGTCGGACAGCCACCAGTTCAGGCTACGAGCAGTACTTC
CDR3 protein: CASSRTATSSGYEQYF

clone size: -
D gene: TRBD1
V gene: TRBV20-1
J gene: TRBJ1-2
CDR3 DNA: TGCAGTGCTTCGACAGGGCCCGGCTACACCTTC
CDR3 protein: CSASTGPGYTF

clone size: -
D gene: -
V gene: TRBV12-3/TRBV12-4
J gene: TRBJ2-7
CDR3 DNA: TGTGCCAGCAGCAGCAGGGCTTCCTACGAGCAGTACTTC
CDR3 protein: CASSSRASYEQYF

clone size: once
D gene: -
V gene: TRBV7-9
J gene: TRBJ1-1
CDR3 DNA: TGTGCCAGCAGCAAGGAGATCACTGAAGCTTTCTTT
CDR3 protein: CASSKEITEAFF

clone size: -
D gene: TRBD2
V gene: TRBV28
J gene: TRBJ2-7
CDR3 DNA: TGTGCCAGCAGTTTACGGGGGGGGGCTTCCTACGAGCAGTACTTC
CDR3 protein: CASSLRGGASYEQYF

clone size: -
D gene: TRBD2
V gene: TRBV7-8
J gene: TRBJ2-7
CDR3 DNA: TGTGCCAGCAGCTTTGGACTAGCGGTGAACGTAGTCCCCTACGAGCAGTACTTC
CDR3 protein: CASSFGLAVNVVPYEQYF

clone size: -
D gene: -
V gene: TRBV18
J gene: TRBJ2-7
CDR3 DNA: TGTGCCAGCTCACCCGCCAGGGGGGAAGAATACGAGCAGTACTTC
CDR3 protein: CASSPARGEEYEQYF

clone size: few
D gene: -
V gene: TRBV4-1
J gene: TRBJ1-2
CDR3 DNA: TGCGCCAGCAGCCATGTCCTAAAGACTAACAGGGTGCGGCTTAACTATGGCTACACCTTC
CDR3 protein: CASSHVLKTNRVRLNYGYTF

clone size: -
D gene: TRBD1
V gene: TRBV2
J gene: TRBJ1-5
CDR3 DNA: TGTGCCAGCAGTTCGGGACAGGGCGGTCAGCCCCAGCATTTT
CDR3 protein: CASSSGQGGQPQHF

clone size: -
D gene: TRBD1
V gene: TRBV5-4
J gene: TRBJ1-1
CDR3 DNA: TGTGCCAGCAGCTTGGGGAGGGACAGGGAGCGAGCTTTCTTT
CDR3 protein: CASSLGRDRERAFF

clone size: once
D gene: -
V gene: TRBV29-1
J gene: TRBJ1-5
CDR3 DNA: TGCAGCGTTGCGGGGGATCAGGGACAGCCCCAGCATTTT
CDR3 protein: CSVAGDQGQPQHF

clone size: -
D gene: -
V gene: TRBV21-1
J gene: TRBJ2-2
CDR3 DNA: TGTGCCAGCAGCAGTAGCGGGGGTGGGGTCGGGGAGCTGTTTTTT
CDR3 protein: CASSSSGGGVGELFF

clone size: -
D gene: -
V gene: TRBV13
J gene: TRBJ2-3
CDR3 DNA: TGTGCCAGCAGCTTAGGGCGGGGATCCACAGATACGCAGTATTTT
CDR3 protein: CASSLGRGSTDTQYF

clone size: -
D gene: -
V gene: TRBV4-1
J gene: TRBJ2-5
CDR3 DNA: TGCGCCAGCAGCGAGCGGGTCCAAGAGACCCAGTACTTC
CDR3 protein: CASSERVQETQYF

clone size: -
D gene: -
V gene: TRBV14
J gene: TRBJ1-1
CDR3 DNA: TGTGCCAGCAGCCTCCAGGCAGGTCGAGCTTTCTTT
CDR3 protein: CASSLQAGRAFF

clone size: -
D gene: -
V gene: TRBV27
J gene: TRBJ2-2
CDR3 DNA: TGTGCCAGCAGTTTTAACTTAAACACCGGGGAGCTGTTTTTT
CDR3 protein: CASSFNLNTGELFF

clone size: -
D gene: -
V gene: TRBV18
J gene: TRBJ1-2
CDR3 DNA: TGTGCCAGCTCACCAAACCTGGCGGACTATGGCTACACCTTC
CDR3 protein: CASSPNLADYGYTF

clone size: -
D gene: TRBD1
V gene: TRBV27
J gene: TRBJ2-7
CDR3 DNA: TGTGCCAGCAGGACCTCCGGGACAGGGTCCTACGAGCAGTACTTC
CDR3 protein: CASRTSGTGSYEQYF

clone size: -
D gene: -
V gene: TRBV18
J gene: TRBJ1-2
CDR3 DNA: TGTGCCAGCTCACTCCGTCCCTTTGGACAAGATGGCTACACCTTC
CDR3 protein: CASSLRPFGQDGYTF

clone size: -
D gene: -
V gene: TRBV6-5
J gene: TRBJ1-5
CDR3 DNA: TGTGCCAGCAGTTCTATGGCCGGAGGTAGCAATCAGCCCCAGCATTTT
CDR3 protein: CASSSMAGGSNQPQHF

clone size: -
D gene: -
V gene: TRBV28
J gene: TRBJ1-6
CDR3 DNA: TGTGCCAGCCACAGCACGGGGGGGTCGGGCTCTTATAATTCACCCCTCCACTTT
CDR3 protein: CASHSTGGSGSYNSPLHF

clone size: once
D gene: TRBD2
V gene: TRBV7-6
J gene: TRBJ2-1
CDR3 DNA: TGTGCCAGCAGCCATCTAGCGGGGGGGCCTAGCTCCTACAATGAGCAGTTCTTC
CDR3 protein: CASSHLAGGPSSYNEQFF

clone size: -
D gene: -
V gene: TRBV11-1
J gene: TRBJ2-2
CDR3 DNA: TGTGCCAGCAGCTTACAGGGTTACACCGGGGAGCTGTTTTTT
CDR3 protein: CASSLQGYTGELFF

clone size: -
D gene: -
V gene: TRBV12-5
J gene: TRBJ1-6
CDR3 DNA: TGTGCTAGTGGTTTCCCCAGTTCACCCCTCCACTTT
CDR3 protein: CASGFPSSPLHF

clone size: -
D gene: TRBD1
V gene: TRBV19
J gene: TRBJ1-1
CDR3 DNA: TGTGCCAGCAATGACAGGGCGAACACTGAAGCTTTCTTT
CDR3 protein: CASNDRANTEAFF

clone size: -
D gene: -
V gene: TRBV11-3
J gene: TRBJ2-7
CDR3 DNA: TGTGCCAGCAGCTTAGATCGACAGGTCGAGCAGTACTTC
CDR3 protein: CASSLDRQVEQYF

clone size: -
D gene: TRBD1
V gene: TRBV11-2
J gene: TRBJ1-1
CDR3 DNA: TGTGCCAGCAGCGCCAGACAGGGGAGAAACACTGAAGCTTTCTTT
CDR3 protein: CASSARQGRNTEAFF

clone size: -
D gene: -
V gene: TRBV19
J gene: TRBJ2-3
CDR3 DNA: TGTGCCAGTAGTATAGATACGCGTAGCACAGATACGCAGTATTTT
CDR3 protein: CASSIDTRSTDTQYF

clone size: -
D gene: -
V gene: TRBV19
J gene: TRBJ1-2
CDR3 DNA: TGTGCCAGTAGTCCAAGACAGCCGCTCTATGGCTACACCTTC
CDR3 protein: CASSPRQPLYGYTF

clone size: -
D gene: TRBD2
V gene: TRBV2
J gene: TRBJ2-5
CDR3 DNA: TGTGCCGTGGGGGGGACTAGCGGCGTAGGGGAGACCCAGTACTTC
CDR3 protein: CAVGGTSGVGETQYF

clone size: -
D gene: -
V gene: TRBV7-9
J gene: TRBJ1-1
CDR3 DNA: TGTGCCAGCAGATCCCCTGGTAGGACAGACCTTGTGGCAGCTTTCTTT
CDR3 protein: CASRSPGRTDLVAAFF

clone size: -
D gene: -
V gene: TRBV6-5
J gene: TRBJ1-1
CDR3 DNA: TGTGCCAGCAGGCGCCAATCGAACACTGAAGCTTTCTTT
CDR3 protein: CASRRQSNTEAFF

clone size: once
D gene: -
V gene: TRBV20-1
J gene: TRBJ1-2
CDR3 DNA: TGCAGTGCGACCAAGACAGGCAGCTACACCTTC
CDR3 protein: CSATKTGSYTF